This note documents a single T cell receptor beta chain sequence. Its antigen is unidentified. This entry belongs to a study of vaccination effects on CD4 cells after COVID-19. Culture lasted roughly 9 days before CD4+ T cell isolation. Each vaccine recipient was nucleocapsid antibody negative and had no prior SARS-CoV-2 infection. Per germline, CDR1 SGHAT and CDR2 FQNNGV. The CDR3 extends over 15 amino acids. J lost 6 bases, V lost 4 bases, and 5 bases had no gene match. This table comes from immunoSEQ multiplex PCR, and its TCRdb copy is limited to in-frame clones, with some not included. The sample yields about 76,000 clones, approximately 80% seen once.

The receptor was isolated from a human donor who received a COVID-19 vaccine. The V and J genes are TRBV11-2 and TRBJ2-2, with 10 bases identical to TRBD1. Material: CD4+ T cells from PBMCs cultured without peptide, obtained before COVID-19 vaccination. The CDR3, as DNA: TGTGCCAGCAGCTCGACGACAGGGGGCCCCGGGGAGCTGTTTTTT. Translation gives CASSSTTGGPGELFF.